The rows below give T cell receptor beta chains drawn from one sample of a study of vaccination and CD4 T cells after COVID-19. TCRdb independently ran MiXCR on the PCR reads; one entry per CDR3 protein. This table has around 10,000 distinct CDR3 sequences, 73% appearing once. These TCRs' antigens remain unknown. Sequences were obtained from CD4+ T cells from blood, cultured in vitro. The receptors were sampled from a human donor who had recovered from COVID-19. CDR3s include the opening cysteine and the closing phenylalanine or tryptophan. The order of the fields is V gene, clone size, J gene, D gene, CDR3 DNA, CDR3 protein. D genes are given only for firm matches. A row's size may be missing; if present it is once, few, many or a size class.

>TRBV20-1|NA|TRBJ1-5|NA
TGCAGTGCGTGGAGACAGTATGGAAATCAGCCCCAGCATTTT
CSAWRQYGNQPQHF
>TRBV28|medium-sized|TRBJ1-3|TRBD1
TGTGCCAGCAGTTCGCCCATCGGGGGACAGGGAGGAGTCACCATATATTTT
CASSSPIGGQGGVTIYF
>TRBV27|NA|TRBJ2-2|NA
TGTGCCAGCAGTCTTCAGCGCACCGGGGAGCTGTTTTTT
CASSLQRTGELFF
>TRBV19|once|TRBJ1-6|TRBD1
TGTGCCAGTAAGGGGACAGGCCCCCTCGGGAATTCACCCCTCCACTTT
CASKGTGPLGNSPLHF
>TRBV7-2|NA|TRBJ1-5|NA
TGTGCCAGCAGCTTAGTGGGGACCCCGGGTGATCAGCCCCAGCATTTT
CASSLVGTPGDQPQHF
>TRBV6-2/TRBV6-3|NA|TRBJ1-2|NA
TGTGCCAGCAGGGACACTACTAACTATGGCTACACCTTC
CASRDTTNYGYTF
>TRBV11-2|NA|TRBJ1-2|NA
TGTGCCAGCAGCTTGTCCGCTAACTATGGCTACACCTTC
CASSLSANYGYTF
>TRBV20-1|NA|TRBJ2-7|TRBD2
TGCAGTGCTAGAGTCTCACTAGCGGGAGCGGACGAGCAGTACTTC
CSARVSLAGADEQYF
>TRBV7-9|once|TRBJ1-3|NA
TGTGCCAGCAGCCCTCCAGCAGGAAACACCATATATTTT
CASSPPAGNTIYF
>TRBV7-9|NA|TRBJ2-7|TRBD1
TGTGCCAGCAGCCCGAGACAGGGGGGAGGGGGCGAGCAGTACTTC
CASSPRQGGGGEQYF
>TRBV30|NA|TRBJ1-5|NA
TGTGCCTGGGCCGGTGGGAGGGTTGGTGATCAGCCCCAGCATTTT
CAWAGGRVGDQPQHF
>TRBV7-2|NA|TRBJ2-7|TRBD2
TGTGCCAGCAGCGACGCGCTAGCGGGGACCTCCTACGAGCAGTACTTC
CASSDALAGTSYEQYF
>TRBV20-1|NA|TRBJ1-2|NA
TGCAGTGCTGAGGACGGAATCTATGGCTACACCTTC
CSAEDGIYGYTF
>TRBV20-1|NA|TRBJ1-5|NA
TGCAGTGCTCGAGGACAGAACAATCAGCCCCAGCATTTT
CSARGQNNQPQHF
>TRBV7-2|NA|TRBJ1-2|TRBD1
TGTGCCAGCAGGTTACCGGGACAGGCAAACCTCTATGGCTACACCTTC
CASRLPGQANLYGYTF
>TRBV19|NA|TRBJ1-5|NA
TGTGCCAGTAGTATAGGACGGGGCAGCAATCAGCCCCAGCGTTTT
CASSIGRGSNQPQRF
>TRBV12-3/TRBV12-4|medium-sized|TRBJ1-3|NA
TGTGCCAGCAGTCAAAGCGGCTCTGGAAACACCATATATTTT
CASSQSGSGNTIYF
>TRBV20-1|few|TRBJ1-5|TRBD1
TGCAGTGCCCGGGCAGGGGGGGCCTACAATCAGCCCCAGCATTTT
CSARAGGAYNQPQHF
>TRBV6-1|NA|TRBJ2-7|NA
TGTGCCAGCACCAAGGCGGCGGGGGCCTCCTACGAGCAGTACTTC
CASTKAAGASYEQYF
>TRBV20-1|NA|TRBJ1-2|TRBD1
TGCAGTGGGGGGACCGGGACAGGGGGTCACTATGGCTACACCTTC
CSGGTGTGGHYGYTF
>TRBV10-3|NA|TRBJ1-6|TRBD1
TGTGCCACTCGGACCGGGACAGGGACTTCACCCCTCCACTTT
CATRTGTGTSPLHF
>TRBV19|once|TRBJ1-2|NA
TGTGTCAGTAGGTTCGGACTAGATTATGGCTACACCTTC
CVSRFGLDYGYTF
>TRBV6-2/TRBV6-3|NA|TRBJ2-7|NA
TGTGCCAGCAGTTACGCTCGAACCTACGAGCAGTACTTC
CASSYARTYEQYF
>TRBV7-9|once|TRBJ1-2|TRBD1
TGTGCCAGCAGACCTGGACAGGCCGATGGCTACACCTTC
CASRPGQADGYTF
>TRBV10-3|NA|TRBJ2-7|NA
TGTGCCTCCAGGGAAACAGCCTACGAGCAGTACTTC
CASRETAYEQYF
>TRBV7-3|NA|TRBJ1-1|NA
TGTGCCAGCAGCACACAGAGGAACACTGAAGCTTTCTTT
CASSTQRNTEAFF
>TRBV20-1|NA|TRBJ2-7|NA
TGCAGTGCTAGAGATGTGGGGCTGGCAGGGAGCAACTACGAGCAGTACTTC
CSARDVGLAGSNYEQYF